A single sample gave rise to the 20 T cell receptor beta chains below, sequenced in a study of blood T cell repertoires in COVID-19 (dated by TCRdb to the early 2020s). Preparation of the library involved the immunoSEQ multiplex PCR assay. As stored in TCRdb, this immuneACCESS dataset retains in-frame rearrangements with V and J assigned. A fraction of the clones does not appear; measured against another copy, unresolved V genes explain less than half of the discrepancy, and the remainder lacks a known reason. In all, the sample holds approximately 80,000 clones, and 82% of those were seen once. About 10% of the sample is taken by the ten largest. Sequences were obtained from peripheral blood. These receptors were obtained from a man in his fifties or sixties with acute or convalescent COVID-19.

The V call is TRBV6-5, the J call TRBJ1-6, with D possibly matching TRBD1 (6 bases). Germline CDR1 is MNHEY and CDR2 is SVGAGI. Trimming pared 0 bases from V and 6 bases from J, leaving 12 bases between. The CDR3 runs to 16 residues. The CDR3 here is CASSYSKGTTNSPLHF. The CDR3 region has the DNA TGTGCCAGCAGTTACTCGAAAGGGACAACTAATTCACCCCTCCACTTT.

The CDR3 DNA sequence: TGTGCCAGCAGCCCAACGGGAGGGGGCGGGGAGCAGTACTTC. It translates to CASSPTGGGGEQYF. The chain couples TRBV7-2 to TRBJ2-7; D perhaps matches TRBD2 (8 bases). The CDR3 has 14 residues. V was pared by 5 bases and J by 7 bases, with 18 bases between. CDR1 is SGHTA and CDR2 is FQGNSA in the germline V gene. The variable domain in full, with the rest retrieved from reference TRBV7-2 and TRBJ2-7, is GAGVSQSPSNKVTEKGKDVELRCDPISGHTALYWYRQSLGQGLEFLIYFQGNSAPDKSGLPSDRFSAERTGGSVSTLTIQRTQQEDSAVYLCASSPTGGGGEQYFGPGTRLTVT.

This chain uses TRBV6-5 with TRBJ2-3, with D perhaps TRBD1 (5 bases). The germline V gene has CDR1 MNHEY and CDR2 SVGAGI. The CDR3 has 13 amino acids. Trimming pared 8 bases from V and 0 bases from J, leaving 9 bases between. DNA of the CDR3: TGTGCCAGCTCCAGGGCCAGCACAGATACGCAGTATTTT. Translating gives CASSRASTDTQYF.

The CDR3 here is CSASRQGAVTF. CDR3 DNA: TGCAGTGCTAGCCGACAGGGGGCAGTCACCTTC. J is TRBJ1-2 and V is TRBV20-1; 10 bases align to TRBD1. With V trimmed by 3 bases and J by 13 bases, 5 bases remained unmatched. Germline CDR1 DFQATT, CDR2 SNEGSKA (reference sequence). This CDR3 is 11 amino acids long.

The chain uses TRBV18 and TRBJ1-1; TRBD1 matches 7 bases. Trimming removed 3 bases from V and 7 bases from J; junction bases left unmatched: 8. Per germline, CDR1 KGHSH and CDR2 LQKENI. The CDR3 is 14 amino acids. The DNA of the CDR3 is TGTGCCAGCTCACCTTCGACAGGGATGGATGAAGCTTTCTTT. It translates to CASSPSTGMDEAFF.

This rearrangement joins TRBV6-4 to TRBJ2-1; D uncertain. CDR1 MRHNA and CDR2 SNTAGT come from the germline V gene. This CDR3 region has 15 residues. Trimming shortened V by 6 bases and J by 0 bases, and 12 bases separated the two germline ends. Here the CDR3 DNA reads TGTGCCAGCAGCCCGGAACAGTTCTCCTACAATGAGCAGTTCTTC. Its translation: CASSPEQFSYNEQFF.

The rearrangement uses TRBV25-1 and TRBJ2-7; 7 bases match TRBD1. In germline, CDR1 is MGHDK, CDR2 SYGVNS. V shed 8 bases and J 3 bases; nucleotides not matched to a gene: 7. This CDR3 has 13 residues. The CDR3 sequence: CASRDSGFYEQYF. The CDR3 region has the DNA TGTGCCAGCCGGGACAGTGGATTCTACGAGCAGTACTTC.

The V and J genes are TRBV2 and TRBJ2-2, with TRBD2 identical over 13 bases. The trim removed 4 bases at V and 11 bases at J, leaving 7 bases unmatched. Germline loops: CDR1 SNHLY, CDR2 FYNNEI. The CDR3 runs 15 residues. The CDR3 here is CASSGGLAGIRELFF. CDR3 nucleotides: TGTGCCAGCAGTGGGGGACTAGCGGGAATTCGAGAGCTGTTTTTT.

V gene TRBV7-2 combines with J gene TRBJ2-7; D is unclear. Germline V gene sequence: CDR1 SGHTA, CDR2 FQGNSA. V gave up 1 base and J gave up 5 bases, with 12 bases separating them. The CDR3 covers 14 residues. In DNA, the CDR3 is TGTGCCAGCAGCTTAGTTCCAGGCCTCCACGAGCAGTACTTC. This gives the protein CASSLVPGLHEQYF.

This clone has only a few counts. The rearrangement uses TRBV5-1 and TRBJ2-3; 10 nucleotides line up with TRBD2. V lost 6 bases to trimming and J lost 0 bases; unmatched junction nucleotides: 7. Germline V gene data show CDR1 as SGHRS and CDR2 as YFSETQ. This CDR3 has 16 amino acids. The DNA of the CDR3 is TGCGCCAGCAAGAAGGGGACTAGCGAAAGCACAGATACGCAGTATTTT. It codes for CASKKGTSESTDTQYF.

V and J are TRBV21-1 and TRBJ2-7; the table gives TRBD1 as D, unverified against the DNA. TRBV21-1 is designated a pseudogene. This CDR3 is built from 20 residues. CDR3 DNA: TGTGCCAGCAGGCATCGAAGGACAGGGGGCCTCTGGGTATCCCTAATCGAGCAGTACTTC. Protein sequence: CASRHRRTGGLWVSLIEQYF.

The V call is TRBV24-1, the J call TRBJ2-1, with 7 bases identical to TRBD2. The CDR3 runs 13 residues. Trimming removed 3 bases from V and 7 bases from J; junction bases left unmatched: 2. Germline-derived CDR1 and CDR2 are KGHDR and SFDVKD. CDR3 protein: CATSDRGENEQFF. The DNA for the CDR3 is TGTGCCACCAGTGATCGGGGGGAGAATGAGCAGTTCTTC.

V gene TRBV24-1 combines with J gene TRBJ2-5; 8 bases are shared with TRBD2. V lost 5 bases and J lost 0; bases outside the gene matches: 4. Germline V gene lookup returns CDR1 KGHDR and CDR2 SFDVKD. CDR3 length: 15 residues. CDR3 sequence: CATSAAGGYQETQYF. CDR3 bases: TGTGCCACCAGTGCGGCGGGGGGATACCAAGAGACCCAGTACTTC.

The chain joins TRBV6-2 or TRBV6-3 to TRBJ1-1, with D perhaps TRBD1 (5 bases). Deletions cut 6 bases from V and 8 bases from J, with 13 bases between. The CDR3 is made up of 12 amino acids. Per the germline V gene, CDR1 is MNHEY and CDR2 is SVGEGT. The DNA for the CDR3 is TGTGCCAGCAGCAACCCAGGGATAGAAGCTTTCTTT. Amino acids: CASSNPGIEAFF.

The V call is TRBV9, the J call TRBJ2-3, with TRBD2 matching 13 bases. V shed 3 bases and J 2 bases; nucleotides not matched to a gene: 6. Germline CDR1 is SGDLS and CDR2 is YYNGEE. The CDR3 length is 17 residues. The CDR3, as DNA: TGTGCCAGCAGCGACACACTAGCGGGGGGGTTCACAGATACGCAGTATTTT. Amino acid sequence: CASSDTLAGGFTDTQYF.

The genes are TRBV4-2 and TRBJ2-1; D is unresolved. Trimming stripped 6 bases from V and 7 bases from J, with 13 bases between. CDR3 length: 13 amino acids. CDR1 is LGHNA, CDR2 YNFKEQ, per germline. The CDR3 region has the DNA TGTGCCAGCAGTCTTACGGCTAGTAATGAGCAGTTCTTC. It specifies CASSLTASNEQFF.

V gene TRBV19 combines with J gene TRBJ2-3; TRBD1 is a possible D gene (6 bases). CDR1 and CDR2 from the germline V gene are LNHDA and SQIVND (reference sequence). The CDR3 extends over 12 amino acids. The V and J ends lost 5 bases and 3 bases respectively, with 6 bases between them. The CDR3 loop is CASSQGTDTQYF. In DNA form, the CDR3 reads TGTGCCAGTAGTCAGGGGACAGATACGCAGTATTTT.

V gene TRBV5-1 combines with J gene TRBJ2-7, with 12 bases fitting TRBD1. V shed 4 bases, J shed 8 bases, and the junction held 7 bases outside the gene matches. The V gene's germline CDR1 is SGHRS and CDR2 YFSETQ. This CDR3 spans 14 amino acids. The CDR3, as DNA: TGCGCCAGCAGCCCCGGGACAGGGGGCTCTCAGCAGTACTTC. It specifies CASSPGTGGSQQYF.

V is TRBV7-2 and J is TRBJ1-5, with TRBD1 matching over 9 bases. Germline V CDR1 and CDR2: SGHTA, FQGNSA. The CDR3 is 16 amino acids. The ends lost 3 bases at V and 5 bases at J; junction bases unmatched: 8. CDR3 loop: CASSLHGTGSHQPQHF. In DNA form, the CDR3 reads TGTGCCAGCAGCTTGCATGGGACAGGGAGCCATCAGCCCCAGCATTTT.

The rearrangement joins TRBV5-1 to TRBJ2-1; 11 bases align to TRBD1. Germline CDR1 is SGHRS and CDR2 is YFSETQ. V was clipped by 3 bases and J by 7 bases; unmatched bases: 6. CDR3 size: 15 residues. The CDR3, as DNA: TGCGCCAGCAGCTCTGCCTGGGACAGGGGGAATGAGCAGTTCTTC. Encoded protein: CASSSAWDRGNEQFF. Full variable domain (rest looked up from reference TRBV5-1 and TRBJ2-1): KAGVTQTPRYLIKTRGQQVTLSCSPISGHRSVSWYQQTPGQGLQFLFEYFSETQRNKGNFPGRFSGRQFSNSRSEMNVSTLELGDSALYLCASSSAWDRGNEQFFGPGTRLTVL.